The T cell receptor beta chain under discussion was sequenced for a study of metastatic and nonmetastatic thyroid tumors. Across the study: Samples came from malignant and benign thyroid patients, and repertoires were compared across blood and tumor or nodule tissue. Study-wide findings and caveats: Patients with malignant thyroid tumors reportedly had significantly higher TCR beta diversity than those with benign nodules, in blood and tumor.

In the original workflow: It was from CDR3 differences across clinicopathological groups that a distant-metastasis classifier for papillary thyroid cancer was built. TCRdb re-called clones via MiXCR from the PCR reads. Clone size and V and J calls follow TCRdb, not the original study. Here the sample spans 50,000 or so clones, approximately 20% being singletons. V gave up 7 bases and J gave up 2 bases; unmatched junction bases: 11. The CDR3 covers 16 residues. Germline assignment: CDR1 MDHEN and CDR2 SYDVKM. This clone showed up many times. The target antigen is unknown. No patient had received any treatment before thyroid surgery.

The chain uses TRBV28 and TRBJ2-7; 10 nucleotides match TRBD1. The sequence derives from a male donor with papillary thyroid cancer or a benign thyroid nodule (not recorded which). Some clones in this sample may be carry-over from other donors' samples. The sequencing input was blood. The CDR3 here is CASTTSGTGETYEQYF. The CDR3 DNA reads TGTGCCAGCACGACCTCCGGGACAGGGGAAACCTACGAGCAGTACTTC.